This TCR beta chain was found in a study of breast tumors, draining lymph nodes, adjacent tissues. Study observations and caveats: Compared with basal-like, luminal-like tumors shared significantly more repertoire with nontumor tissue. That most tumor T cells come from lymph nodes remained unproven. Findings are consistent with lymph node origin and intratumoral expansion of most tumor T cells.

TCRdb reanalysed the multiplex PCR reads using MiXCR and keeps one entry per CDR3 protein. The sample comprises about 130,000 distinct CDR3 sequences, over 20% of which are singletons, and about 2.2% rests with the top ten. Germline V gene sequence: CDR1 SEHNR, CDR2 FQNEAQ (reference sequence). There are 15 residues in the CDR3. Trimming removed 5 bases at V and 7 bases at J, with 21 bases between. This clonotype has a count of ten or more. Its antigen remains unidentified. The lymph nodes were axillary draining lymph nodes from breast cancer patients. The chain links TRBV7-9 to TRBJ2-7, with D possibly matching TRBD2 (6 bases). The sequenced sample consisted of axillary lymph node tissue. This clonotype was obtained from a female donor with breast cancer. Some clones in this sample may be carry-over from other donors' samples. The CDR3 bases are TGTGCCAGCAGCCCCGGGACTCTCTTACTGGGTGAGCAGTACTTC. Protein sequence: CASSPGTLLLGEQYF.